A selection of T cell receptor beta chains follows, all from one sample in a study of cytomegalovirus exposure and HLA in healthy donors. Sequencing used immunoSEQ multiplex PCR; TCRdb keeps in-frame clones, though not all of them. The table shows 250,000 to 350,000 clones, with 75% to 90% occurring only once. Specimen: PBMCs. All receptors come from a woman in her twenties or thirties in good health and CMV-seropositive. Both conserved end residues are part of each CDR3. Each record gives: V gene, D gene, clone size, J gene, CDR3 DNA, CDR3 protein. D genes are given only for firm matches. Only part of the rows carry a size: once, few, many, or a class if the clone is expanded.

TRBV28	-	-	TRBJ2-7	TGTGCCAGCAGTTTCGGGTGGGTAGGCTACGAGCAGTACTTC	CASSFGWVGYEQYF
TRBV9	-	-	TRBJ2-3	TGTGCCAGCAGCACTCACAGGGTCCGCAGCACAGATACGCAGTATTTT	CASSTHRVRSTDTQYF
TRBV4-3	-	-	TRBJ2-5	TGCGCCAGCAGCCAAGATCTAGACAGACCAGAGACCCAGTACTTC	CASSQDLDRPETQYF
TRBV28	-	-	TRBJ1-3	TGTGCCAGCTTGGGGCTGCAGGGTACATCTGGAAACACCATATATTTT	CASLGLQGTSGNTIYF
TRBV5-1	-	-	TRBJ2-5	TGCGCCAGCAGCTTGTGGGGTCCTTGGGAGACCCAGTACTTC	CASSLWGPWETQYF
TRBV5-6	-	-	TRBJ2-3	TGTGCCAGCAGCTTGTCTCTAGGACTCGGCACAGATACGCAGTATTTT	CASSLSLGLGTDTQYF
TRBV5-4	-	-	TRBJ2-1	TGTGCCAGCAGCTTTCGGCAGCCGCCACGCTCCTACAATGAGCAGTTCTTC	CASSFRQPPRSYNEQFF
TRBV5-1	-	-	TRBJ2-7	TGCGCCAGCAGCTCAGGGACCGCGGGGTACGAGCAGTACTTC	CASSSGTAGYEQYF
TRBV7-8	-	-	TRBJ1-5	TGTGCCAGCAGCCAAGAGGGCCAGTCTAGCAATCAGCCCCAGCATTTT	CASSQEGQSSNQPQHF
TRBV5-1	-	-	TRBJ2-3	TGCGCCAGCAGCCTATTACAACAGCGCACAGATACGCAGTATTTT	CASSLLQQRTDTQYF
TRBV6-1	TRBD1	-	TRBJ1-1	TGTGCCAGCAGTGCGACAGGGGGCGGAGGCACTGAAGCTTTCTTT	CASSATGGGGTEAFF
TRBV27	TRBD2	-	TRBJ2-1	TGTGCCAGCTCCCTTCGGGAGGCGAAGGAGCAGTTCTTC	CASSLREAKEQFF
TRBV11-2	-	-	TRBJ1-3	TGTGCCAGCAGCTTAGCTATTACTGGAAACACCATATATTTT	CASSLAITGNTIYF
TRBV30	-	-	TRBJ1-1	TGTGCCTGGAGTGCAGAAAGGCGGAGCACTGAAGCTTTCTTT	CAWSAERRSTEAFF
TRBV28	TRBD1	-	TRBJ2-7	TGTGCCAGCAGACCTTCCTCGGGACAGGGGATCAACGAGCAGTACTTC	CASRPSSGQGINEQYF
TRBV30	-	-	TRBJ2-7	TGTGCCTGCACCCGGGACATCTACGAGCAGTACTTC	CACTRDIYEQYF
TRBV6-4	TRBD2	-	TRBJ2-3	TGTGCCAGCAGTCGACTAGCGGGACGTGAAGATACGCAGTATTTT	CASSRLAGREDTQYF
TRBV13	-	-	TRBJ1-2	TGTGCCAGCAGCTTAGGGCAGTACTATGGCTACACCTTC	CASSLGQYYGYTF
TRBV29-1	-	-	TRBJ2-5	TGCAGCGTTGAAGAGCTACAAGAGACCCAGTACTTC	CSVEELQETQYF
TRBV6-1	-	-	TRBJ1-2	TGTGCCAGCAGTGACTCACGCGGCTATGGCTACACCTTC	CASSDSRGYGYTF
TRBV30	-	-	TRBJ2-5	TGTGCCTGGAGTATCCCGACAGCCAGGGGGACCCAGTACTTC	CAWSIPTARGTQYF
TRBV2	-	-	TRBJ2-3	TGTGCCAGCTGGGGAGGCGTGCCAGATACGCAGTATTTT	CASWGGVPDTQYF
TRBV28	TRBD1	-	TRBJ1-2	TGTGCCAGCAGTTTTCCAGGGGGAGGAAATATCTATGGCTACACCTTC	CASSFPGGGNIYGYTF
TRBV9	-	once	TRBJ2-1	TGTGCCAGCAGCGTAGATCCAGGGGCCTACAATGAGCAGTTCTTC	CASSVDPGAYNEQFF
TRBV9	TRBD1	-	TRBJ2-3	TGTGCCAGCAGCGTACGGACAGGGGTCACAGATACGCAGTATTTT	CASSVRTGVTDTQYF
TRBV2	-	-	TRBJ1-6	TGTGCCAGCAAACCGAGACTTAATTCACCCCTCCACTTT	CASKPRLNSPLHF
TRBV15	-	-	TRBJ1-2	TGTGCCACCAGCAGAGATCGATCCTATGGCTACACCTTC	CATSRDRSYGYTF
TRBV1	-	-	TRBJ2-7	TGCACCAGCAGCCAAGATACGGGGGAGTCCTACGAGCAGTACTTC	CTSSQDTGESYEQYF
TRBV19	-	-	TRBJ1-5	TGTGCCAGTAGTAACAGGGACAGCAATCAGCCCCAGCATTTT	CASSNRDSNQPQHF
TRBV7-2	-	-	TRBJ2-1	TGTGCCAGCAGGGATAGTCCCGGGCGGTCCTACAATGAGCAGTTCTTC	CASRDSPGRSYNEQFF
TRBV27	-	-	TRBJ2-7	TGTGCCAGCAGTTTATCGTCTAGGACTTACGAGCAGTACTTC	CASSLSSRTYEQYF
TRBV7-2	-	-	TRBJ2-2	TGTGCCAGCAGCTTAGTTCCAGGGTCCGGGGAGCTGTTTTTT	CASSLVPGSGELFF
TRBV12-5	-	once	TRBJ2-2	TGTGCTAGTGGGGATGGTGTGGGGTGGACCGGGGAGCTGTTTTTT	CASGDGVGWTGELFF
TRBV30	-	-	TRBJ1-5	TGTGCCTGGAGTGTACAGGGAAATCAGCCCCAGCATTTT	CAWSVQGNQPQHF
TRBV2	-	-	TRBJ2-2	TGTGCCAGCAGTGACCTCGGAGGGGAGAACACCGGGGAGCTGTTTTTT	CASSDLGGENTGELFF
TRBV7-2	-	few	TRBJ1-1	TGTGCCAGCAGCACCTCGAACACTGAAGCTTTCTTT	CASSTSNTEAFF
TRBV6-5	-	-	TRBJ1-5	TGTGCCAGCAGTTATGGGGGGTTCAATCAGCCCCAGCATTTT	CASSYGGFNQPQHF
TRBV5-1	TRBD1	-	TRBJ1-1	TGCGCCAGCAGCCCAGAGACAGGGGAAGCTTTCTTT	CASSPETGEAFF
TRBV10-3	TRBD2	-	TRBJ2-7	TGTGCCATCAGTGAGTCAGCGGGGGTCCTGCTAGTCCATCACGAGCAGTACTTC	CAISESAGVLLVHHEQYF
TRBV30	TRBD2	-	TRBJ2-7	TGTGCCTGGCGCACTAGCGCCACCTCCTACGAGCAGTACTTC	CAWRTSATSYEQYF
TRBV25-1	TRBD1	-	TRBJ2-1	TGTGCCAGCAGTGGCCAGGGACAGAACTCCTACAATGAGCAGTTCTTC	CASSGQGQNSYNEQFF
TRBV28	-	-	TRBJ1-2	TGTGCCAGCAGTCCCCCCTCAGGGGTACCCTATGGCTACACCTTC	CASSPPSGVPYGYTF
TRBV9	TRBD1	-	TRBJ2-2	TGTGCCAGCAGCGTAGGGCAGGGGGTCGCCGGGGAGCTGTTTTTT	CASSVGQGVAGELFF
TRBV28	-	few	TRBJ1-3	TGTGCCAGCAGTTTAGGACACTCTGGAAACACCATATATTTT	CASSLGHSGNTIYF
TRBV7-8	-	-	TRBJ2-3	TGTGCCAGCAGCCTCCCCAGAGGGGACGGCCAGGGGTATTTT	CASSLPRGDGQGYF
TRBV19	TRBD2	-	TRBJ2-7	TGTGCCAGTAGTGCAGACATAGCGGGAGGGAACGAGCAGTACTTC	CASSADIAGGNEQYF
TRBV7-2	-	-	TRBJ2-5	TGTGCCAGCAGCCAACCCGGGCTCCGGATGGGGACCCAGTACTTC	CASSQPGLRMGTQYF
TRBV30	-	-	TRBJ1-4	TGTGCCTGGAGTCGTCAGGGCGGGGAAAAACTGTTTTTT	CAWSRQGGEKLFF
TRBV5-1	-	-	TRBJ2-5	TGCGCCAGCAGCTCGGACCCCACAGGCCCCCAAGAGACCCAGTACTTC	CASSSDPTGPQETQYF
TRBV9	TRBD1	once	TRBJ1-2	TGTGCCAGCAGCCCTACAGGGGGCGTCAACTATGGCTACACCTTC	CASSPTGGVNYGYTF
TRBV9	TRBD1	-	TRBJ1-1	TGTGCCAGCAGCGACGGACAGGGGTTCGCTGAAGCTTTCTTT	CASSDGQGFAEAFF
TRBV20-1	TRBD1	-	TRBJ2-7	TGCAGTGCTCGGGACAGGGACGAGCAGTACTTC	CSARDRDEQYF
TRBV30	-	-	TRBJ2-3	TGTGCCTGGAGTTTAACTAGCACAGATACGCAGTATTTT	CAWSLTSTDTQYF
TRBV7-9	TRBD1	few	TRBJ1-3	TGTGCCAGCAGCGCCTTGACAGGGGGTGCTGGAAACACCATATATTTT	CASSALTGGAGNTIYF